The rows below give T cell receptor beta chains drawn from one sample of a study of blood T cell repertoires in COVID-19. The repertoire was sequenced with immunoSEQ multiplex PCR; TCRdb's copy has only in-frame clones and lacks some. The sample comprises fewer than 150,000 clones, 70% to 80% of which are singletons, and about a tenth rests with the top ten. The sequencing input was peripheral blood. The receptors originated from a man aged 60 to 69 who had recovered from COVID-19. The CDR3 runs from the conserved cysteine through the conserved F or W.

J: TRBJ2-3; V: TRBV9; CDR3: CASSVAGGPDTQYF
J: TRBJ2-5; V: TRBV6-2/TRBV6-3; CDR3: CASSYIGSEETQYF
J: TRBJ2-2; V: TRBV7-2; CDR3: CASSPDITNTGELFF
J: TRBJ1-2; V: TRBV3-1/TRBV3-2; CDR3: CASSPSGTGNYGYTF
J: TRBJ2-3; V: TRBV19; CDR3: CASSKSGSTDTQYF
J: TRBJ2-5; V: TRBV24-1; CDR3: CATSELQGGETQYF
J: TRBJ2-7; V: TRBV6-2/TRBV6-3; CDR3: CASSYASRGEQYF
J: TRBJ1-4; V: TRBV6-5; CDR3: CASTLGQSNEKLFF
J: TRBJ2-1; V: TRBV19; CDR3: CASSSTGTGADEQFF
J: TRBJ2-7; V: TRBV30; CDR3: CAWSPGAYEQYF
J: TRBJ1-5; V: TRBV5-4; CDR3: CAGQGSNQPQHF
J: TRBJ2-1; V: TRBV9; CDR3: CASSVVPREGVDEQFF
J: TRBJ2-3; V: TRBV2; CDR3: CASSEGRIGTDTQYF
J: TRBJ2-7; V: TRBV3-1/TRBV3-2; CDR3: CASSTGAEGLSEQYF
J: TRBJ1-5; V: TRBV2; CDR3: CASSADSSNQPQHF
J: TRBJ2-3; V: TRBV4-3; CDR3: CASSQDMAGTSGRDTQYF
J: TRBJ2-5; V: TRBV5-1; CDR3: CASTSSGTVQETQYF
J: TRBJ2-7; V: TRBV29-1; CDR3: CSASPGQGPYEQYF
J: TRBJ1-4; V: TRBV28; CDR3: CASSLAPGPEKLFF
J: TRBJ1-6; V: TRBV7-2; CDR3: CASSPIVEPNSPLHF
J: TRBJ1-4; V: TRBV18; CDR3: CASSLPGRGEKLFF
J: TRBJ2-7; V: TRBV6-2/TRBV6-3; CDR3: CASSYPPLYGDSYEQYF
J: TRBJ2-2; V: TRBV7-3; CDR3: CASRSSLNTGELFF
J: TRBJ1-2; V: TRBV11-1; CDR3: CASSLISGSSQGYTF
J: TRBJ1-1; V: TRBV19; CDR3: CASSIEGKNTEAFF
J: TRBJ1-1; V: TRBV28; CDR3: CASSFTEGITEAFF
J: TRBJ2-7; V: TRBV27; CDR3: CASSLLGLASYEQYF
J: TRBJ1-1; V: TRBV9; CDR3: CASSPRTVNTEAFF
J: TRBJ2-1; V: TRBV3-1/TRBV3-2; CDR3: CASSRLNEQFF
J: TRBJ1-2; V: TRBV6-5; CDR3: CASSTTTGNYGYTF
J: TRBJ1-1; V: TRBV4-2; CDR3: CASSRPPGPEGTEAFF
J: TRBJ1-4; V: TRBV5-1; CDR3: CASSPWTATNEKLFF
J: TRBJ2-1; V: TRBV5-6; CDR3: CASSFSGSGVYNEQFF
J: TRBJ2-7; V: TRBV6-5; CDR3: CASKRGQGISYEQYF
J: TRBJ2-3; V: TRBV9; CDR3: CASSAIAGGSDTQYF
J: TRBJ2-7; V: TRBV7-3; CDR3: CASSLAGVNEQYF
J: TRBJ2-5; V: TRBV29-1; CDR3: CSAWTRGGQETQYF
J: TRBJ2-3; V: TRBV5-1; CDR3: CASSLAGLTGDTQYF
J: TRBJ2-5; V: TRBV19; CDR3: CASSMNIQETQYF
J: TRBJ2-5; V: TRBV7-2; CDR3: CASSLRLAGEETQYF
J: TRBJ2-7; V: TRBV29-1; CDR3: CSVEGTGYEQYF
J: TRBJ2-1; V: TRBV5-1; CDR3: CASSGGQGSYNEQFF
J: TRBJ2-7; V: TRBV28; CDR3: CATLGVAGGYEQYF
J: TRBJ2-6; V: TRBV18; CDR3: CASSITQAPGANVLTF
J: TRBJ2-7; V: TRBV7-8; CDR3: CASSLKAPPPDEQYF
J: TRBJ2-5; V: TRBV3-1/TRBV3-2; CDR3: CASSQDTGDEETQYF
J: TRBJ1-1; V: TRBV10-2; CDR3: CASNWTPNTEAFF
J: TRBJ2-1; V: TRBV5-1; CDR3: CASSLSGSSYNEQFF